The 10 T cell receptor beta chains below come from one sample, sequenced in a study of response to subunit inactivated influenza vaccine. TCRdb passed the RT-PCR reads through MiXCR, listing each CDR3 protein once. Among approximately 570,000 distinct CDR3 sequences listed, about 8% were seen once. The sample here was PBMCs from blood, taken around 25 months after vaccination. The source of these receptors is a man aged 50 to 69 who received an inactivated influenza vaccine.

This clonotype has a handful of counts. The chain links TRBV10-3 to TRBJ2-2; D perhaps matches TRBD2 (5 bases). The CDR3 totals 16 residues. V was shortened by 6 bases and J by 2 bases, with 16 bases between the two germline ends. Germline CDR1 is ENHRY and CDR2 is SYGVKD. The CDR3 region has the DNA TGTGCCATCAGGCGTCGAAGCGGTGCTAACACCGGGGAGCTGTTTTTT. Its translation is CAIRRRSGANTGELFF.

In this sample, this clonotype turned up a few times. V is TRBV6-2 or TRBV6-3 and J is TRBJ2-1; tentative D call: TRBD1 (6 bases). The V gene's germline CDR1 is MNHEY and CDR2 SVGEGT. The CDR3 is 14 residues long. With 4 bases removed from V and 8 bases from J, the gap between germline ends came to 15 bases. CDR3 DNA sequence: TGTGCCAGCAGTTTAGGGACACCTAGGGATGAGCAGTTCTTC. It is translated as CASSLGTPRDEQFF.

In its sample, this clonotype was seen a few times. CDR3 loop: CASNFPGETQYF. CDR3 bases: TGTGCCAGCAACTTCCCTGGGGAGACCCAGTACTTC. The rearrangement links TRBV27 to TRBJ2-5; no firm D call. V was pared by 7 bases and J by 5 bases, with 11 bases between. Germline lookup yields CDR1 MNHEY and CDR2 SMNVEV (reference sequence). This CDR3 is built from 12 residues.

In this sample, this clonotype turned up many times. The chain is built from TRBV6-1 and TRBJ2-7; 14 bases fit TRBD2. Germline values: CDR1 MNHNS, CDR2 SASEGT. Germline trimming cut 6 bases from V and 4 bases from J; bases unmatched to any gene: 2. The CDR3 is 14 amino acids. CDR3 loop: CASRGLAGVYEQYF. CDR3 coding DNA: TGTGCCAGCAGGGGACTAGCGGGAGTGTACGAGCAGTACTTC.

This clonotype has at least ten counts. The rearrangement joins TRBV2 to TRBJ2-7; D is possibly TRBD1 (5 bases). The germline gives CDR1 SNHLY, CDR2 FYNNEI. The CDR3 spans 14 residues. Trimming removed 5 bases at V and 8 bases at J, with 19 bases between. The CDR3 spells CASSTQGGAPQQYF. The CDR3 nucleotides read TGTGCCAGCAGTACCCAGGGCGGCGCCCCCCAGCAGTACTTC.

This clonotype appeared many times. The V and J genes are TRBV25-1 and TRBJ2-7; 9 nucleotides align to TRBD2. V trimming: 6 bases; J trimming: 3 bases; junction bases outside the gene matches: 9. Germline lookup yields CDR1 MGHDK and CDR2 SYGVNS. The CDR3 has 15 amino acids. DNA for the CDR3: TGTGCCAGCAGGAAATCCGGGACTAGCCTCTACGAGCAGTACTTC. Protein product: CASRKSGTSLYEQYF.

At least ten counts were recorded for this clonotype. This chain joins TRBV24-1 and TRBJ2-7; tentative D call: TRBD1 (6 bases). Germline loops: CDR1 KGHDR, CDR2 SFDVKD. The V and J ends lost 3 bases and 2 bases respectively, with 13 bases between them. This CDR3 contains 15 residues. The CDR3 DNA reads TGTGCCACCAGTGATCCCGGACAGAACCCCTACGAGCAGTACTTC. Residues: CATSDPGQNPYEQYF.

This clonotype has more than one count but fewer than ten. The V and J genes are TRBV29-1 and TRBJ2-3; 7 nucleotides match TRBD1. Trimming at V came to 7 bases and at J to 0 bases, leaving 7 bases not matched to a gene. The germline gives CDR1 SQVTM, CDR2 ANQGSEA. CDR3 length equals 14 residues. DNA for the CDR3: TGCAGCGGGCGACGGGACAGAAGCACAGATACGCAGTATTTT. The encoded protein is CSGRRDRSTDTQYF.

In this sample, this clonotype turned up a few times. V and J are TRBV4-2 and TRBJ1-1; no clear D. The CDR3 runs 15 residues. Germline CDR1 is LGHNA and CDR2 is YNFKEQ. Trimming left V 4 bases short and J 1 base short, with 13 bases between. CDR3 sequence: CASSPGPDGNTEAFF. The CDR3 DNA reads TGTGCCAGCAGCCCGGGCCCGGACGGGAACACTGAAGCTTTCTTT.

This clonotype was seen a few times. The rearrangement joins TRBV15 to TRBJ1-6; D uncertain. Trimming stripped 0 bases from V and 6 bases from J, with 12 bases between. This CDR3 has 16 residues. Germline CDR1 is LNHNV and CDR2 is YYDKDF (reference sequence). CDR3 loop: CATSRDWVRVNSPLHF. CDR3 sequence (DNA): TGTGCCACCAGCAGAGATTGGGTGAGGGTTAATTCACCCCTCCACTTT.